The 2 T cell receptor beta chains reported below all come from one sample, sequenced in a study of blood T cell repertoires in COVID-19. Assay used: immunoSEQ multiplex PCR; TCRdb lists only in-frame clones, some missing. The sample lists tens of thousands of clones, more than 65% occurring once. The sample comprised peripheral blood. These receptors were collected from a woman aged 55-70 years with acute or convalescent COVID-19.

The chain combines TRBV6-1 with TRBJ2-1; TRBD2 matches at 8 bases. Germline CDR1 and CDR2: MNHNS and SASEGT. The CDR3 spans 15 residues. The junction had 6 bases not matched to a gene; V was cut back by 2 bases and J by 6 bases. The CDR3 protein is CASSEFNGGANEQFF. The CDR3 coding sequence is TGTGCCAGCAGTGAATTTAACGGGGGGGCCAATGAGCAGTTCTTC.

The CDR3 DNA follows: TGTGCCACAAACAGGGGGAGAGAGACTGAAGCTTTCTTT. Protein product: CATNRGRETEAFF. The V call is TRBV19, the J call TRBJ1-1, with TRBD1 matching 8 bases. The V segment lost 10 bases and the J segment 5 bases; nucleotides outside the gene matches: 9. CDR3 length: 13 amino acids. Germline V lookup: CDR1 LNHDA, CDR2 SQIVND (reference sequence).